This T cell receptor beta chain was sequenced for a study of blood T cell repertoires in COVID-19. Overall study context: PBMCs, B-cell-depleted T cells, or T cells provided the cDNA or gDNA that made up the material.

Original analysis: Counts of nucleated cells, estimated from reference gene primer amplification, were obtained. Clones were read by immunoSEQ multiplex PCR, and TCRdb kept only the in-frame ones, dropping some. The V and J calls and clone size come from that table; D and trimming were worked out from the DNA. The data show some 500,000 clones, with around nine tenths seen just once and about 2% held by the top ten. The CDR3 length is 14 residues. Germline V gene data show CDR1 as MNHEY and CDR2 as SVGAGI. V was clipped by 3 bases and J by 10 bases, with 18 bases between them. Researchers sorted participants into cohorts using their self-reported clinical history. In Cohort 3, a recovered donor had either two negative PCRs, clearance, or symptom resolution.

The clonotype originates from a woman in her thirties or forties who had recovered from COVID-19. Specimen: PBMCs or T cells enriched from blood (not recorded which). This rearrangement joins TRBV6-5 to TRBJ1-2, with D possibly being TRBD1 (5 bases). The CDR3 is CASSYTAESGSYTF. DNA for the CDR3: TGTGCCAGCAGTTATACCGCGGAATCAGGGTCCTACACCTTC.